This paragraph covers one TCR beta chain sequence. Its antigen is still unknown. Germline V lookup: CDR1 MNHEY, CDR2 SVGAGI. The CDR3 contains 11 residues. Trimming took 7 bases from V and 5 from J, leaving 8 bases between them. This sample stems from a study of cytomegalovirus exposure and HLA in healthy donors. Turning to the study itself: The study's early data release held some 85 million unique TCRs from HLA-typed donors.

Study-wide results and caveats: Earlier analysis yielded a pattern in which most TCR beta V segments were productive about 87% or about 30% of the time. Further analysis was carried out later, and it showed several of the most significant clusters appearing linked to common viral pathogens. According to the study, 150 to 200 TCR beta chains were cytomegalovirus-associated.

The study ran its PCR with 60 Vbeta and 13 Jbeta primers. Profiled with immunoSEQ multiplex PCR; TCRdb holds only in-frame clones, not every one. The sample lists just over 150,000 clones; 85% were seen once. This rearrangement joins TRBV6-5 to TRBJ1-1; perhaps TRBD1 as D (5 bases). The receptor comes from a man younger than 30 in good health and CMV-seropositive. Specimen: PBMCs. CDR3 sequence (DNA): TGTGCCAGCACCCAGGGAACTGAAGCTTTCTTT. This codes for CASTQGTEAFF.